This TCR beta chain is from a study of tumor-infiltrating lymphocytes in primary liver carcinoma. Looking at the study overall: Surgery removed the patients' primary liver carcinoma.

Whole-study findings and limits: For tumor-adjacent and tumor-blood pairs, overlap was less than that seen for tumor region pairs.

Starting from approximately 470 ng of total RNA, TCR beta cDNA was produced with a primer in the constant region. Libraries for TCR beta were built through three nested multiplex PCR rounds, which together made up a slightly modified ARM-PCR procedure. Each CDR3 protein gets one entry after TCRdb re-called the multiplex PCR reads with MiXCR. The sample has 330,000 or so distinct CDR3 sequences, about 65% seen once. Germline DNA was also extracted, while the blood RNA originated from unsorted whole blood. Donors were untreated and chronically infected with HBV. Peripheral blood, approximately 4.1 milliliters, was collected prior to surgery. This clonotype was detected only once. Its target is unknown. Possible read error: a much larger clone is one base away. The material sequenced was peripheral blood. This receptor was obtained from a man aged 40-49 years with primary liver carcinoma and hepatitis B virus infection.

DNA for the CDR3: TGTGCCAGCAGTTATTGGGGGGACCGCACCGGGGAGCTGTTTTTT. Translation gives CASSYWGDRTGELFF. The chain joins TRBV6-2 or TRBV6-3 to TRBJ2-2; D may be TRBD2 (6 bases). Trimming cost V 3 bases and J 4 bases, with 12 bases left between them. Per germline, CDR1 MNHEY and CDR2 SVGEGT. This CDR3 spans 15 amino acids.